Listed below are T cell receptor beta chains from one sample, sequenced in a study of neurological immune-mediated disorders. TCRdb used MiXCR to reprocess the 5' RACE reads, holding one entry per CDR3 protein. This sample has tens of thousands of distinct CDR3 sequences; 24% occur once, and the top ten carry about 4.5%. Sequenced input: PBMCs. These receptors originate from a man in his 60s with HTLV-1-associated myelopathy (HAM/TSP). CDR3s include the opening cysteine and the closing phenylalanine or tryptophan. The D gene is left open where the match is weak. A clone size is listed for some rows: how often the clone was seen (once, few, many), or a class if it is expanded.

J,D,V,size,DNA,CDR3
TRBJ2-2,-,TRBV5-1,many,TGCGCCAGCAGCTTAAGTAGCCCTACCCAGGGGGAGCTGTTTTTT,CASSLSSPTQGELFF
TRBJ2-1,TRBD2,TRBV20-1,-,TGCAGCGCATCCTGGCTAGCGGGAAAGGATGAGCAGTTCTTC,CSASWLAGKDEQFF
TRBJ1-4,TRBD1,TRBV20-1,many,TGCGGATCCTGGACAGGGAATGAAAAACTGTTTTTT,CGSWTGNEKLFF
TRBJ2-5,-,TRBV9,many,TGTGCCAGCAGCGTAGGAAATGAAGAGACCCAGTACTTC,CASSVGNEETQYF
TRBJ1-6,-,TRBV6-5,many,TGTGCCAGCAGTACAGGCTATAATTCACCCCTCCACTTT,CASSTGYNSPLHF
TRBJ2-4,-,TRBV20-1,-,TGCAGTGCTTCTTCCGGGACACCAAAAAACATTCAGTACTTC,CSASSGTPKNIQYF
TRBJ2-5,TRBD1,TRBV4-1,-,TGCGCCAGCAGCCAAGTAACAGGGGGAGAGACCCAGTACTTC,CASSQVTGGETQYF
TRBJ2-7,-,TRBV24-1,many,TGTGCCACCAGCCCCTTTGGGGGGATCGAGCAGTACTTC,CATSPFGGIEQYF
TRBJ2-5,-,TRBV28,many,TGTGCCAGCAGTTTGTCCCCAGGGGAAGAGACCCAGTACTTC,CASSLSPGEETQYF
TRBJ1-6,TRBD1,TRBV7-9,-,TGTGCCAGCAGCCCAGCCGACAGGGAGAATCCACCCCTCCACTTT,CASSPADRENPPLHF
TRBJ2-2,TRBD1,TRBV29-1,many,TGCAGCGCAGCTCGAGGGACAGGGAGAACCGGGGAGCTGTTTTTT,CSAARGTGRTGELFF
TRBJ1-2,-,TRBV7-2,many,TGTGCCAGCAGCTTAGCGGCCTTTGGTGGCTACACCTTC,CASSLAAFGGYTF
TRBJ2-5,TRBD2,TRBV20-1,many,TGCAGTGCTAGGTCTTTTTTAACTAGCGCAGCGCTAAACCAAGAGACCCAGTACTTC,CSARSFLTSAALNQETQYF
TRBJ2-3,-,TRBV6-1,-,TGTGCCAGCAGAGGTGCCGGAGTTTACGGAGGGGCGCAGTATTTT,CASRGAGVYGGAQYF
TRBJ2-5,TRBD2,TRBV12-3/TRBV12-4,many,TGTGCCAGCAGTTTATCCGCTAGCGGGGTTGAAGAGACCCAGTACTTC,CASSLSASGVEETQYF
TRBJ2-1,-,TRBV5-1,many,TGCGCCAGCAGCTTTGCCGTTGAGCAGTTCTTC,CASSFAVEQFF
TRBJ2-1,TRBD2,TRBV5-1,many,TGCGCCAGCAGCCTCGTAACCGGGAGGGCCTCTATCGATGAGCAGTTCTTC,CASSLVTGRASIDEQFF
TRBJ1-6,TRBD1,TRBV12-3/TRBV12-4,-,TGTGCCAGCAGTTTGAAGGGACAGGGGATGGGTTCACCCCTCCACTTT,CASSLKGQGMGSPLHF
TRBJ1-4,TRBD1,TRBV11-2,many,TGTGCCAGCAGCGACCGGGACAGGGGAGAAAAACTGTTTTTT,CASSDRDRGEKLFF
TRBJ2-5,-,TRBV6-5,few,TGTGCCAGCAGTTACGCTAGCTCCAGAGAGACCCAGTACTTC,CASSYASSRETQYF
TRBJ2-5,-,TRBV9,many,TGTGCCAGCTCCAACTTGGGGGGAGGAGAGACCCAGTACTTC,CASSNLGGGETQYF
TRBJ2-5,TRBD1,TRBV5-6,many,TGTGCCAGCAGCTTAGGGGACAGGGTTCAAGAGACCCAGTACTTC,CASSLGDRVQETQYF
TRBJ2-5,-,TRBV6-1,many,TGTGCCAGCAGCCCATTCTGGACAGTCCAGGAGACCCAGTACTTC,CASSPFWTVQETQYF
TRBJ2-3,TRBD2,TRBV6-6,many,TGTGCCAGCAGTTACCCCCTGAGAGCGGGAGGGCGTGCAGATACGCAGTATTTT,CASSYPLRAGGRADTQYF
TRBJ2-5,-,TRBV29-1,many,TGCAGCGTTCTCGCGGAGGAGACCCAGTACTTC,CSVLAEETQYF
TRBJ1-6,-,TRBV19,-,TGTGCCAGTGGAGATCAGGGGTTAATCAATTCACCCCTCCACTTT,CASGDQGLINSPLHF
TRBJ2-1,TRBD2,TRBV7-8,-,TGTGCCAGCAGCCCCGAAAGCGGGAGATCGTACAATGAGCAGTTCTTC,CASSPESGRSYNEQFF
TRBJ2-7,-,TRBV5-1,-,TGCGCCAGCAGCCCCACCCTCTCCTACGAGCAGTACTTC,CASSPTLSYEQYF
TRBJ2-7,TRBD2,TRBV27,-,TGTGCCAGCAGTTTGGGACTAGCGGGAGGGCCGGTACACGAGCAGTACTTC,CASSLGLAGGPVHEQYF
TRBJ2-5,-,TRBV12-3/TRBV12-4,-,TGTGCCAGCAGAGTTGGACACCTCCAAGAGACCCAGTACTTC,CASRVGHLQETQYF
TRBJ2-1,TRBD1,TRBV28,many,TGTGCCAGCAGTTTGGTGACAGGGGGCCTTCAGAAGCAGTTCTTC,CASSLVTGGLQKQFF
TRBJ1-5,-,TRBV20-1,medium-sized,TGCAGTGCTACCATGGACAGCGTGGGCAATCAGCCCCAGCATTTT,CSATMDSVGNQPQHF
TRBJ2-7,-,TRBV7-3,many,TGTGCCAGCAGCTTAATGGGCCACTCGGGAGAGCAGTACTTC,CASSLMGHSGEQYF
TRBJ1-1,-,TRBV5-1,-,TGCGCCAGCAGCGCAGGGGCCGCCGCTGAAGCTTTCTTT,CASSAGAAAEAFF
TRBJ2-7,-,TRBV3-1,many,TGTGCCAGCAGCCATGGGGGGGCGAATTACGAGCAGTACTTC,CASSHGGANYEQYF
TRBJ2-7,-,TRBV3-1,-,TGTGCCAGCAGCCTTCTATTCCGGGAGACCTACGAGCAGAACTTT,CASSLLFRETYEQNF
TRBJ2-5,TRBD2,TRBV7-2,few,TGTGCCAGCAGCGGTACTAGCGGGAGGACGTCAGAGACCCAGTACTTC,CASSGTSGRTSETQYF
TRBJ2-1,-,TRBV7-3,many,TGTGCCAGCAGCCCGACAGGTGCAGAGCAGTTCTTC,CASSPTGAEQFF
TRBJ2-1,TRBD1,TRBV11-3,many,TGTGCCAGCAGTGGATTCGGGACAGGGGGCTCGGGCTCCTACAATGAGCAGTTCTTC,CASSGFGTGGSGSYNEQFF
TRBJ2-1,TRBD2,TRBV5-1,-,TGCGCCAGCAGCGGGATGGGACTAGAGGGCAATGAGCAGTTCTTC,CASSGMGLEGNEQFF
TRBJ1-1,-,TRBV29-1,medium-sized,TGCAGCGTGACACAGGGCCTGAACACTGAAGCTTTCTTT,CSVTQGLNTEAFF
TRBJ2-7,-,TRBV3-1,once,TGTGCCAGCAGCCAGCGAGGGGGGTCCTACGAGCAGTACTTC,CASSQRGGSYEQYF
TRBJ2-1,-,TRBV29-1,few,TGCAGCGTCACCGACTGGACCACCTACAATGAGCAGTTCTTC,CSVTDWTTYNEQFF
TRBJ2-3,TRBD1,TRBV7-9,many,TGTGCCAGCGGAACCGACAGGGCTTCGGATACGCAGTATTTT,CASGTDRASDTQYF
TRBJ2-1,TRBD2,TRBV10-2,few,TGCGCCAGCAGATGGAGCGGGACGAACAATGAGCAGTTCTTC,CASRWSGTNNEQFF
TRBJ1-1,-,TRBV5-1,many,TGCGCCAGCAGCCCCCCACAGTTGAACACTGAAGCTTTCTTT,CASSPPQLNTEAFF